This T cell receptor (beta chain) stems from a study of shared clonotypes between healthy human individuals. Produced via immunoSEQ multiplex PCR; TCRdb's table is partial and in-frame only. The table includes 2 million to 2.5 million clones, 85% to 95% detected once. Trimming removed 4 bases from V and 1 base from J, with 8 bases in between. This CDR3 region has 13 residues. Germline values: CDR1 SGHTS, CDR2 YDEGEE. The TCR originated in a man aged 18 to 29 in good health. J is TRBJ1-1 and V is TRBV5-8; no firm D call. The material sequenced was naive CD4+ T cells sorted from blood. Subset meaning: CD45RA+ positively selected. CDR3 nucleotide sequence: TGTGCCAGCAGCGCCGACACGAACACTGAAGCTTTCTTT. Its translation: CASSADTNTEAFF.